The T cell receptor (beta chain) described here comes from a study of graft-versus-host responses after intestinal transplantation. Sequenced by immunoSEQ multiplex PCR; TCRdb stores in-frame clones only, minus some. The profile shows roughly 27,000 clones, about three quarters of them singletons. There are a few counts of this clone. Lymphocytes from graft epithelium and lamina propria were isolated. Germline V gene sequence: CDR1 SNHLY, CDR2 FYNNEI. The V segment lost 7 bases and the J segment 6 bases; nucleotides outside the gene matches: 8. The CDR3 extends over 14 amino acids. This receptor was identified in a human patient who received an intestinal transplant, so some T cells may come from the graft donor. J is TRBJ1-1 and V is TRBV2, with 10 bases fitting TRBD1. The sequenced sample was ileum tissue, obtained 98 days after intestinal transplantation. Written as DNA, the CDR3 is TGTGCCAGCAAACTGACAGGGGGCTTATCTGAAGCTTTCTTT. Its translation: CASKLTGGLSEAFF.